Below, one TCR beta chain is given with its context. Antigen unknown. The donors were in the roughly 120-subject validation cohort, distinct from the approximately 700-subject first cohort. The data were obtained in a study of cytomegalovirus exposure and HLA in healthy donors. The study's findings and limits: The tendency of first-cohort TCR clusters to co-occur in the roughly 120 validation repertoires was identified by a subsequent analysis. Most TCR sequences proved rare, with some public TCRs found in many donors. Confirmation was obtained in vitro that a few CMV-associated chains are specific for CMV antigens.

CDR3 size: 16 residues. Germline V gives CDR1 SGHAT, CDR2 FQNNGV. J gave up 3 bases and V 4 bases, and 6 bases lay outside the gene matches. TCRdb keeps only in-frame clones here, not all; method: immunoSEQ multiplex PCR. The sample lists 250,000 to 400,000 clones; roughly 88% were seen once. The sample was PBMCs. This sequence joins TRBV11-2 and TRBJ2-3, with 11 bases that match TRBD2. This TCR was recovered from a man aged 25-40 years in good health and CMV-seronegative. CDR3 amino acids: CASSSASGGMTDTQYF. CDR3 bases: TGTGCCAGCAGCTCCGCTAGCGGGGGGATGACAGATACGCAGTATTTT.